This TCR beta chain was documented in a study of blood T cells in healthy people across ages. It was with a sample-barcoded 5' primer and a J-beta primer mix that a second PCR of about 6 to 12 cycles was run. TCRdb analysed the 5' RACE reads with MiXCR anew, one entry per CDR3 protein. The repertoire holds hundreds of thousands of distinct CDR3 sequences, approximately 52% seen once, with roughly 13% in the top ten. This clonotype has a count of ten or more. The CDR3 extends over 15 amino acids. Trimming pared 3 bases from V and 11 bases from J, leaving 23 bases between. The V gene's germline CDR1 is MDHEN and CDR2 SYDVKM.

The rearrangement uses TRBV28 and TRBJ2-7; the D gene could be TRBD1 or TRBD2 (5 bases each). Input material: blood. The sequence came from an elderly woman in good health. This chain's CDR3 is CASSFSGLSVWGKYF. The CDR3 region has the DNA TGTGCCAGCAGTTTTTCAGGCCTCTCCGTTTGGGGGAAGTACTTC.